This T cell receptor (beta chain) was recorded in a study of CD8+ T cells in alopecia areata. Study context: Those treated were given oral tofacitinib at 5 to 10 mg twice daily. Findings and limits, study-wide: It was lesional scalp, especially alopecia totalis/universalis, that showed higher clonality than normal scalp. While tofacitinib was given, many expanded lesional clones persisted in scalp and blood. Sequence data from scalp samples additionally include resident alphabeta T cells of normal skin.

Isolated RNA was reverse transcribed into cDNA used as the sequencing template. The protocol was immunoSEQ multiplex PCR, while the TCRdb copy is restricted to in-frame clones and leaves out a portion. There are 95,000 to 120,000 clones in the sample; roughly three fifths occur only once, and under 3.5% lies in the top ten. The ends lost 4 bases at V and 9 bases at J; junction bases unmatched: 11. Germline loops: CDR1 LNHNV, CDR2 YYDKDF (reference sequence). The CDR3 covers 16 residues. This clone was found a few times. Its antigen is unknown. This sample's treatment: oral pan-JAK inhibitor, 5-10 mg twice daily.

This chain connects TRBV15 to TRBJ2-1, with 11 bases fitting TRBD2. This clonotype originated in a human donor with alopecia areata. Sample: CD4+ T cells sorted from blood, taken at week 24, from a patient treated with tofacitinib. CDR3 region: CATSILFGLAGSEQFF. The DNA for the CDR3 is TGTGCCACCAGCATTTTGTTTGGACTAGCGGGTTCTGAGCAGTTCTTC.